This entry concerns a single T cell receptor (beta chain). Its antigen is unidentified. These data come from a study of blood T cells in healthy people across ages. General study results and limits: Naive T cell percentage and TCR beta diversity correlated strongly.

This CDR3 has 16 amino acids. V was pared by 7 bases and J by 1 base, with 19 bases between. Germline V gives CDR1 MNHNY, CDR2 SVGAGI (reference sequence). Primed by a sample-barcoded 5' primer and a J-beta primer mix, a second PCR proceeded for about 6 to 11 cycles. TCRdb re-called the 5' RACE reads through MiXCR, storing one row per CDR3 protein. The sample includes 540,000 or so distinct CDR3 sequences, around half of them seen just once. Source material: blood. The TCR originated in a man aged 80 or over in good health. The rearrangement uses TRBV6-6 and TRBJ1-1; the D gene is possibly TRBD1 (6 bases). The CDR3: CASNPPPDRRNTEAFF. DNA of the CDR3: TGTGCCAGCAATCCTCCCCCGGACAGAAGGAACACTGAAGCTTTCTTT.